The present TCR beta chain was sequenced within a study of cytomegalovirus exposure and HLA in healthy donors. PCR used 60 Vbeta primers and 13 Jbeta primers. Profiling relied on immunoSEQ multiplex PCR, and the TCRdb table lists in-frame clones only, not all of them. The sample lists about 130,000 clones; over 75% were seen once. Study-wide results and caveats: With DRB1 most and HLA-C fewest, TCR association rates differed between HLA loci in a later analysis.

A remark on this clone: What it recognizes is unknown.

Sequenced input: PBMCs. This TCR derives from a man between 18 and 29 years old in good health and CMV-seropositive.

CDR3 in amino acids: CASSPDETASGSFNEQFF. CDR3 DNA sequence: TGTGCCAGCTCACCTGACGAAACGGCTAGCGGGAGTTTCAATGAGCAGTTCTTC. The V call is TRBV18, the J call TRBJ2-1, with 10 bases identical to TRBD2. Trimming at V came to 3 bases and at J to 6 bases, leaving 14 bases not matched to a gene. Germline V lookup: CDR1 KGHSH, CDR2 LQKENI. The CDR3 spans 18 residues.